This TCR beta chain came from a study of Graves' ophthalmopathy and Graves' hyperthyroidism. The study's findings and limits: Blood also carried most expanded thyroid clonotypes exceeding 0.001 frequency. Forecasting of ophthalmopathy progression by the model achieved over 55% sensitivity and around 77% specificity. Classification of ophthalmopathy versus stable hyperthyroidism by a 13-signature model yielded under 90% sensitivity and roughly 81% specificity.

In regard to this clonotype: Its target is not known.

The CDR3 runs to 15 residues. Germline V CDR1 and CDR2: ENHRY, SYGVKD. V lost 0 bases to trimming and J lost 1 base, with 9 bases between them. Researchers took RNA transcripts and amplified TCR beta CDR3 regions from them. The workflow started with a first-round RT-PCR run with HTBI primers and then moved on to a second-round multiplex PCR. One entry per CDR3 protein, called by TCRdb with MiXCR from the multiplex PCR reads. Of over a million distinct CDR3 sequences in the sample, less than 45% were seen once. Exclusion applied to patients with other autoimmune diseases, uncontrolled infections, pregnancy or lactation.

Sequences were obtained from peripheral blood or thyroid tissue (not recorded which). The chain employs TRBV10-3 and TRBJ1-1; D is undetermined. This TCR was recovered from an adult man with Graves' hyperthyroidism. CDR3 loop: CAISESRSPNTEAFF. The CDR3 DNA reads TGTGCCATCAGTGAGTCCCGGAGCCCGAACACTGAAGCTTTCTTT.